The 15 T cell receptor beta chains in this list originate from one sample, sequenced in a study of CXCR3-negative and CXCR3-positive naive CD8 T cells. No antigen is known for these receptors. Points from the study as a whole: The study found more hydrophobic TRB CDR3s in CXCR3-positive naive cells than in CXCR3-negative naive cells.

Carrying UMI labels, the TRB cDNA libraries were prepared through 5' RACE. TCRdb re-analyzed the 5' RACE reads; it lists each CDR3 protein once, without DNA. Here the sample table reports 130,000 or so distinct CDR3 sequences. The sequenced material came from naive CXCR3+ CD8+ T cells from blood. The subset: CD45RO-CCR7+CD27+CD95- naive CD8+ T cells expressing CXCR3 (TNR3+). These receptors originate from a human donor in good health. Some clones in this sample may be carry-over from other donors' samples.

J is TRBJ2-1 and V is TRBV7-2; the D call of TRBD2 rests on TCRdb alone, since no DNA is present to check it. Germline V lookup: CDR1 SGHTA, CDR2 FQGNSA. The CDR3 extends over 14 amino acids. The CDR3 is CASSYTSGDKEQFF. The full variable domain, with the rest looked up from reference TRBV7-2 and TRBJ2-1, is GAGVSQSPSNKVTEKGKDVELRCDPISGHTALYWYRQSLGQGLEFLIYFQGNSAPDKSGLPSDRFSAERTGGSVSTLTIQRTQQEDSAVYLCASSYTSGDKEQFFGPGTRLTVL.

The chain uses TRBV29-1 and TRBJ2-1. Germline V gene sequence: CDR1 SQVTM, CDR2 ANQGSEA. The CDR3 contains 14 residues. CDR3 amino acids: CSVEDPGRYNEQFF.

The rearrangement joins TRBV29-1 to TRBJ1-2; there is no DNA to check the TCRdb D call of TRBD1. CDR3 length equals 12 residues. In germline, CDR1 is SQVTM, CDR2 ANQGSEA. The chain's CDR3 is CSVEGQSYGYTF. The entire variable domain, with the rest obtained from reference TRBV29-1 and TRBJ1-2, is as follows: SAVISQKPSRDICQRGTSLTIQCQVDSQVTMMFWYRQQPGQSLTLIATANQGSEATYESGFVIDKFPISRPNLTFSTLTVSNMSPEDSSIYLCSVEGQSYGYTFGSGTRLTVV.

The chain joins TRBV7-3 to TRBJ2-1; the D call from TCRdb, TRBD1, cannot be confirmed without DNA. This CDR3 is 15 amino acids long. Germline assignment: CDR1 SGHTA and CDR2 FQGTGA. CDR3 sequence reads: CASSSGGPNYNEQFF.

The chain joins TRBV29-1 to TRBJ2-7; absent DNA, TCRdb's TRBD1 call cannot be checked. This CDR3 region has 13 residues. The germline gives CDR1 SQVTM, CDR2 ANQGSEA. This CDR3 reads CSALGGQSYEQYF.

The CDR3 loop is CASRGLAGSTDTQYF. V gene TRBV6-1 combines with J gene TRBJ2-3; TCRdb designates TRBD2, a call that cannot be tested without DNA. This CDR3 region has 15 residues. Germline V gene sequence: CDR1 MNHNS, CDR2 SASEGT.

This rearrangement joins TRBV7-9 to TRBJ2-7; TCRdb designates TRBD1, a call that cannot be tested without DNA. CDR1 and CDR2 (germline): SEHNR, FQNEAQ (reference sequence). The CDR3 runs 15 residues. CDR3: CASSPRGTGAYEQYF.

The CDR3: CASSLIAGRVEQYF. The chain is built from TRBV27 and TRBJ2-7; TCRdb reports TRBD2, a call that lacks DNA to check it against. The CDR3 is 14 amino acids. Germline CDR1 and CDR2: MNHEY and SMNVEV (reference sequence).

The chain links TRBV21-1 to TRBJ2-3; as DNA is missing, the TRBD2 call by TCRdb cannot be tested. TRBV21-1 is listed as a pseudogene. This CDR3 region has 16 residues. CDR3 residues: CASSKSLAGSTDTQYF.

This chain joins TRBV5-6 and TRBJ2-5. The germline CDR1 and CDR2 sequences are SGHDT and YYEEEE. The CDR3 spans 12 residues. The CDR3 sequence is CASSLWVQTQYF.

The chain combines TRBV6-6 with TRBJ1-5; there is no DNA to check the TCRdb D call of TRBD1. Germline V gene lookup returns CDR1 MNHNY and CDR2 SVGAGI (reference sequence). The CDR3 consists of 14 residues. CDR3 loop: CASSTGSSGQPQHF.

CDR3 residues: CASSLPRQGEIYEQYF. The chain uses TRBV28 and TRBJ2-7; TCRdb names TRBD1, which stays unverified in the absence of DNA. The CDR3 loop spans 16 amino acids. CDR1 is MDHEN, CDR2 SYDVKM, per germline.

The J gene is TRBJ2-7, the V gene TRBV29-1. Germline CDR1 is SQVTM and CDR2 is ANQGSEA. The CDR3 loop spans 11 amino acids. CDR3 residues: CSVGGPYEQYF.

The V and J genes are TRBV5-1 and TRBJ1-2; TCRdb gives TRBD1 as the D gene, but with no DNA this cannot be confirmed. This CDR3 spans 15 amino acids. Germline CDR1 SGHRS, CDR2 YFSETQ. The CDR3 is CASSHNSPGGYGYTF. The full variable domain, with the rest looked up from reference TRBV5-1 and TRBJ1-2, is KAGVTQTPRYLIKTRGQQVTLSCSPISGHRSVSWYQQTPGQGLQFLFEYFSETQRNKGNFPGRFSGRQFSNSRSEMNVSTLELGDSALYLCASSHNSPGGYGYTFGSGTRLTVV.

The rearrangement uses TRBV21-1 and TRBJ2-7; TCRdb gives TRBD1 as the D gene, but with no DNA this cannot be confirmed. TRBV21-1 is designated a pseudogene. The CDR3 is made up of 15 amino acids. This CDR3 is CASSRRDGARYEQYF.